A single T cell receptor beta chain is shown here with its context. Its target is not known. Sequencing used immunoSEQ multiplex PCR; TCRdb keeps in-frame clones, though not all of them. The sample carries 240,000 or so clones, approximately 83% recorded once. The V gene's germline CDR1 is MGHRA and CDR2 YSYEKL. This CDR3 has 15 amino acids. Trimming took off 0 bases at V and 2 bases at J, with 10 bases between the two ends. The data are from a study of cytomegalovirus exposure and HLA in healthy donors. Study outcomes and limitations: In a later analysis, first-cohort TCR clusters were found to tend to co-occur in the 130 or so validation repertoires.

The specimen sequenced was PBMCs. The rearrangement joins TRBV4-1 to TRBJ2-5; no reliable D call. The receptor was isolated from a woman between 25 and 40 years old in good health and CMV-seropositive. The CDR3 coding sequence is TGCGCCAGCAGCCAAGATCGAGCCAAACAAGAGACCCAGTACTTC. Its protein product is CASSQDRAKQETQYF.